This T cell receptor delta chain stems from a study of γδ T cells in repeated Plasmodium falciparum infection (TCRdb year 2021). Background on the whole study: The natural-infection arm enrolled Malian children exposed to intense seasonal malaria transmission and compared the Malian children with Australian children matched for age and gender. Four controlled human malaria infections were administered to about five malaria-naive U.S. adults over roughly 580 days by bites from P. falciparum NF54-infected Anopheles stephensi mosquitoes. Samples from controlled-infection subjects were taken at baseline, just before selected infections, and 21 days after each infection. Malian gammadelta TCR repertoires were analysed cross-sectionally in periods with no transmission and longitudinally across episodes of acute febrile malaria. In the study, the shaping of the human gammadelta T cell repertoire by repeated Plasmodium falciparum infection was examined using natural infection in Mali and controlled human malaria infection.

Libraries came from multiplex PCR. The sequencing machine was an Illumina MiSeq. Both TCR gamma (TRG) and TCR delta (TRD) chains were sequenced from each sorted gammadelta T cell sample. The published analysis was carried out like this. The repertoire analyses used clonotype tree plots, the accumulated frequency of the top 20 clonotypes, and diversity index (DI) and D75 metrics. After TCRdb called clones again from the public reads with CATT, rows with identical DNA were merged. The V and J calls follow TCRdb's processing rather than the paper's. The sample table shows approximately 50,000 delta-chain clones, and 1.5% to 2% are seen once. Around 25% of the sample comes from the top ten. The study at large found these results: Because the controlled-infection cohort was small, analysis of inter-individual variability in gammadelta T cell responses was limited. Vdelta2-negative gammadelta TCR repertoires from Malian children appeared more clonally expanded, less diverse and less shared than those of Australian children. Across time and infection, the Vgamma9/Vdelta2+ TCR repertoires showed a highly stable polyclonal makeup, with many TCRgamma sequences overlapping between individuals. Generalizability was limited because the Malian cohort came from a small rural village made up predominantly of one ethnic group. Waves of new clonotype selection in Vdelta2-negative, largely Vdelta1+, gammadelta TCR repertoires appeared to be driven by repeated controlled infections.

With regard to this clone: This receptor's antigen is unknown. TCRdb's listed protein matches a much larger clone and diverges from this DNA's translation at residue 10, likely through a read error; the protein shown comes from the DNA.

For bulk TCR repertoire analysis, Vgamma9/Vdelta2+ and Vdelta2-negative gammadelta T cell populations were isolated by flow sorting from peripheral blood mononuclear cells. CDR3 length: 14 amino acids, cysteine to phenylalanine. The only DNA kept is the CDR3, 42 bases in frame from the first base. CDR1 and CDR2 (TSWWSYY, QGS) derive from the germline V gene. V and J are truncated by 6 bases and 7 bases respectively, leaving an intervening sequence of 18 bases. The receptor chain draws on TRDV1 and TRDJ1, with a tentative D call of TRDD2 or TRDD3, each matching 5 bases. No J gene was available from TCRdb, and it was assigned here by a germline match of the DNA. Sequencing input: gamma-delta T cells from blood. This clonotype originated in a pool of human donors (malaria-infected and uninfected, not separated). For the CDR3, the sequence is CALGPTGGVSKLIF. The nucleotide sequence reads TGTGCTCTTGGACCTACCGGGGGTGTGAGTAAACTCATCTTT.